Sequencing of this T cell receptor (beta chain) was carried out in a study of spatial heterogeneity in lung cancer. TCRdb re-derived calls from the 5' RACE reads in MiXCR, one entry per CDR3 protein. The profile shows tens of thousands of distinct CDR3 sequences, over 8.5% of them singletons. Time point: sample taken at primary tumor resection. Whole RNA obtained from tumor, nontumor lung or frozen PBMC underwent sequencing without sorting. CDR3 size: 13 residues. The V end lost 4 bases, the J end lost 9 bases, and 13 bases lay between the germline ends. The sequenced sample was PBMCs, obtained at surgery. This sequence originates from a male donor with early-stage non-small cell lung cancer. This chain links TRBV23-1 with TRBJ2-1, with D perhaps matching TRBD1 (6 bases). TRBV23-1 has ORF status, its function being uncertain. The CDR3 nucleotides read TGCGCCAGCAGTCCGGACAGCCCTACTGAGCAGTTCTTC. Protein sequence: CASSPDSPTEQFF.